The 19 T cell receptor beta chains below all came from one sample that was sequenced in a study of shared clonotypes between healthy human individuals. TCRdb's table, derived via immunoSEQ multiplex PCR, lists solely in-frame clones and lacks some. The data contain a few hundred thousand clones, roughly four fifths of them singletons. The sequenced sample was PBMCs. Receptors originate from a woman aged 40 to 50 in good health. Some clones in this sample may be carry-over from other donors' samples.

The chain combines TRBV5-1 with TRBJ1-4, with D tentatively TRBD1 (6 bases). There are 15 residues in the CDR3. V lost 5 bases, J lost 9 bases, and 20 bases lay in between. Germline V gives CDR1 SGHRS, CDR2 YFSETQ. The CDR3 DNA is TGCGCCAGCAGTGACACGGGGGCTGGTTTCAAAAAACTGTTTTTT. It is translated as CASSDTGAGFKKLFF.

The rearrangement uses TRBV19 and TRBJ2-1; 14 bases are shared with TRBD2. This CDR3 has 15 amino acids. CDR1 and CDR2 from the germline V gene are LNHDA and SQIVND (reference sequence). Germline trimming cut 5 bases from V and 7 bases from J; bases unmatched to any gene: 4. In DNA form, the CDR3 reads TGTGCCAGTAGTTGGGGACTAGCGGGAGTGAATGAGCAGTTCTTC. Protein: CASSWGLAGVNEQFF.

This clone was seen only once. V gene TRBV5-1 combines with J gene TRBJ2-5; D is possibly TRBD2 (7 bases). Germline CDR1 reads SGHRS; CDR2 reads YFSETQ. CDR3 length: 14 residues. With 5 bases removed from V and 4 bases from J, the gap between germline ends came to 15 bases. CDR3 in DNA: TGCGCCAGCAGGCCCCCGGGGGGCGGAGAGACCCAGTACTTC. It translates to CASRPPGGGETQYF. The variable domain in full, completed from reference TRBV5-1 and TRBJ2-5, reads KAGVTQTPRYLIKTRGQQVTLSCSPISGHRSVSWYQQTPGQGLQFLFEYFSETQRNKGNFPGRFSGRQFSNSRSEMNVSTLELGDSALYLCASRPPGGGETQYFGPGTRLLVL.

The V gene is TRBV18, the J gene TRBJ2-7; D is unclear. Germline lookup yields CDR1 KGHSH and CDR2 LQKENI. Trimming shortened V by 1 base and J by 0 bases, and 13 bases separated the two germline ends. CDR3 size: 16 residues. The CDR3 bases are TGTGCCAGCTCACCACGAAGCCTGCTTAGCTCCTACGAGCAGTACTTC. Encoded protein: CASSPRSLLSSYEQYF.

V and J are TRBV7-9 and TRBJ1-1, with 8 positions matching TRBD1. Trimming took 3 bases from V and 4 from J; bases not matched to a gene: 1. Germline V gives CDR1 SEHNR, CDR2 FQNEAQ (reference sequence). The CDR3 consists of 13 residues. The DNA for the CDR3 is TGTGCCAGCAGCTTTACAGGGGGCACTGAAGCTTTCTTT. Its protein product is CASSFTGGTEAFF. Based on the CDR3 plus reference TRBV7-9 and TRBJ1-1, the full variable domain is DTGVSQNPRHKITKRGQNVTFRCDPISEHNRLYWYRQTLGQGPEFLTYFQNEAQLEKSRLLSDRFSAERPKGSFSTLEIQRTEQGDSAMYLCASSFTGGTEAFFGQGTRLTVV.

To note about this clone: Different DNA sequences within this sample yield the same CDR3. The chain uses TRBV29-1 and TRBJ2-3; 12 bases agree with TRBD2. V lost 4 bases, J lost 3 bases, and 2 bases stayed unmatched. CDR3 length: 14 amino acids. Germline V CDR1 and CDR2: SQVTM, ANQGSEA. In nucleotides, the CDR3 is TGCAGCGTTGCCCTAGCGGGAGGGACAGATACGCAGTATTTT. It encodes CSVALAGGTDTQYF.

This chain links TRBV30 with TRBJ1-1; D gene uncertain. With 2 bases removed from V and 3 bases from J, the gap between germline ends came to 10 bases. The CDR3 spans 13 residues. Germline V gene lookup returns CDR1 GTSNPN and CDR2 SVGIG (reference sequence). In DNA form, the CDR3 reads TGTGCCTGGAGTCCCCGGCTGGACACTGAAGCTTTCTTT. This sequence encodes CAWSPRLDTEAFF.

The V call is TRBV5-1, the J call TRBJ1-5; D is uncertain. The CDR3 contains 15 residues. Trimming left V 5 bases short and J 0 bases short, with 12 bases between. The germline CDR1 and CDR2 sequences are SGHRS and YFSETQ. CDR3 protein: CASSRQVLSNQPQHF. CDR3 coding DNA: TGCGCCAGCAGTAGGCAGGTTCTTAGCAATCAGCCCCAGCATTTT.

This clone was picked up one time. The V gene is TRBV27, the J gene TRBJ2-7, with D unresolved. This CDR3 has 15 residues. The germline V gene encodes CDR1 MNHEY and CDR2 SMNVEV (reference sequence). The V gene lost 0 bases and the J gene lost 2 bases, with 11 bases spanning the gap. For the CDR3, the DNA is TGTGCCAGCAGTTTATCGCCCCCGCAGGCCTACGAGCAGTACTTC. Residues: CASSLSPPQAYEQYF.

The chain has TRBV28 and TRBJ2-1; 9 nucleotides align to TRBD2. The CDR3 sequence is 15 residues long. Losses at the gene ends were 2 bases for V and 5 bases for J; bases not matched to a gene: 4. CDR1 MDHEN and CDR2 SYDVKM come from the germline V gene. The CDR3, as DNA: TGTGCCAGCAGTTTAGCGGGAGGGCCCCACAATGAGCAGTTCTTC. Its protein product is CASSLAGGPHNEQFF.

V usage is TRBV18 and J usage is TRBJ2-7; 9 bases are shared with TRBD1. Unmatched junction bases numbered 5, after V lost 2 bases and J lost 6 bases. Germline CDR1 and CDR2: KGHSH and LQKENI. CDR3 length: 14 residues. The CDR3 nucleotides are TGTGCCAGCTCACCAGGGACAGGGTTTCCCGAGCAGTACTTC. It is translated as CASSPGTGFPEQYF. The full variable domain, with the rest looked up from reference TRBV18 and TRBJ2-7, is NAGVMQNPRHLVRRRGQEARLRCSPMKGHSHVYWYRQLPEEGLKFMVYLQKENIIDESGMPKERFSAEFPKEGPSILRIQQVVRGDSAAYFCASSPGTGFPEQYFGPGTRLTVT.

The genes are TRBV5-1 and TRBJ2-7, with 10 bases aligning to TRBD1. V lost 5 bases to trimming and J lost 3 bases; unmatched junction nucleotides: 8. Germline V gene sequence: CDR1 SGHRS, CDR2 YFSETQ. CDR3 size: 15 residues. The CDR3 DNA sequence: TGCGCCAGCAGACAGTCCGGGACAGGGGTCTACGAGCAGTACTTC. This translates into CASRQSGTGVYEQYF.

V and J are TRBV30 and TRBJ2-1, with D possibly being TRBD1 or TRBD2 (5 bases each). V gave up 3 bases and J gave up 3 bases, with 18 bases separating them. The CDR3 consists of 16 residues. Germline V lookup: CDR1 GTSNPN, CDR2 SVGIG (reference sequence). CDR3 protein: CAWRSSRDALYNEQFF. As DNA, the CDR3 is TGTGCCTGGAGGTCCTCCCGGGACGCCCTCTACAATGAGCAGTTCTTC. Together with reference TRBV30 and TRBJ2-1, the CDR3 gives the full variable domain: SQTIHQWPATLVQPVGSPLSLECTVEGTSNPNLYWYRQAAGRGLQLLFYSVGIGQISSEVPQNLSASRPQDRQFILSSKKLLLSDSGFYLCAWRSSRDALYNEQFFGPGTRLTVL.

To note about this clone: This likely traces to a read error, being one base from a far larger clone. The sample contains more than one DNA sequence encoding this CDR3. This chain links TRBV6-4 with TRBJ2-1; tentatively, D is TRBD2 (6 bases). Trimming removed 3 bases at V and 4 bases at J, with 13 bases between. Germline assignment: CDR1 MRHNA and CDR2 SNTAGT. The CDR3 extends over 15 amino acids. The CDR3 DNA follows: TGTGCCAGCAGTGAGGAGGGATCGGGGTACAATGAGCAGTTCTTC. The encoded protein is CASSEEGSGYNEQFF.

A note on this clone: Other DNA sequences from this sample encode an identical CDR3 as well. This chain links TRBV18 with TRBJ2-7; 12 nucleotides match TRBD2. The germline V gene has CDR1 KGHSH and CDR2 LQKENI. The CDR3 contains 14 residues. V shed 6 bases and J 4 bases; nucleotides not matched to a gene: 4. The CDR3 region has the DNA TGTGCCAGCTCGTCCGGGACTAGCGGGTACGAGCAGTACTTC. Protein: CASSSGTSGYEQYF.

J is TRBJ1-2 and V is TRBV28, with 7 bases fitting TRBD1. The CDR3 contains 13 residues. Per germline, CDR1 MDHEN and CDR2 SYDVKM. V gave up 3 bases and J gave up 5 bases; unmatched junction bases: 3. The CDR3 coding sequence is TGTGCCAGCAGTTTGAGGGGGCTTTATGGCTACACCTTC. Its protein product is CASSLRGLYGYTF.

This rearrangement joins TRBV10-3 to TRBJ2-7; D may correspond to TRBD1 or TRBD2 (5 bases each). The CDR3 extends over 15 amino acids. CDR1 and CDR2 from the germline V gene are ENHRY and SYGVKD. The V end was cut by 3 bases, the J end by 0 bases, with 12 bases between. Here the CDR3 reads CAISDGQGDSYEQYF. CDR3 coding DNA: TGTGCCATCAGTGACGGGCAGGGAGACTCCTACGAGCAGTACTTC.

This rearrangement joins TRBV19 to TRBJ2-1; no definite D call. The CDR3 sequence is 14 residues long. The germline V and J ends were trimmed by 5 bases and 0 bases, with 8 bases remaining between them. The germline CDR1 and CDR2 sequences are LNHDA and SQIVND (reference sequence). CDR3 loop: CASSGTHSYNEQFF. In DNA form, the CDR3 reads TGTGCCAGTAGTGGCACCCACTCCTACAATGAGCAGTTCTTC.

The V and J genes are TRBV5-1 and TRBJ2-1; 11 bases match TRBD2. CDR1 SGHRS and CDR2 YFSETQ come from the germline V gene. The CDR3 totals 14 residues. V gave up 4 bases and J gave up 8 bases; unmatched junction bases: 5. Here the CDR3 reads CASSTTSGIDEQFF. In nucleotides, the CDR3 is TGCGCCAGCAGCACGACTAGCGGGATCGATGAGCAGTTCTTC.